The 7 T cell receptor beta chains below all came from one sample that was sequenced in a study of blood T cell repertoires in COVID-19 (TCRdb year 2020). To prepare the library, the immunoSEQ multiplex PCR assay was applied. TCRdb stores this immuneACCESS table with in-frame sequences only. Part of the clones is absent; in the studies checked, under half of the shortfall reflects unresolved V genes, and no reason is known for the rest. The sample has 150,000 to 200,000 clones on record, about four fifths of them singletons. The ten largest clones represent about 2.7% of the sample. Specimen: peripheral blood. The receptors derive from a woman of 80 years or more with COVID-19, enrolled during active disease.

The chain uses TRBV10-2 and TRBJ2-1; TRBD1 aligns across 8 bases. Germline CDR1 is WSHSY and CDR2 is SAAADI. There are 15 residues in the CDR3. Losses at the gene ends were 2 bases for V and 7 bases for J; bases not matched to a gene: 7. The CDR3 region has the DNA TGCGCCAGCAGTGAGCCCAGGGGGCTCGGGAATGAGCAGTTCTTC. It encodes CASSEPRGLGNEQFF.

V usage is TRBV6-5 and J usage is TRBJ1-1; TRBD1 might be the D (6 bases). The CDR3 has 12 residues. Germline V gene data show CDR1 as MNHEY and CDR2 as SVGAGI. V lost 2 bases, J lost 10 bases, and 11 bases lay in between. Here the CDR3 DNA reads TGTGCCAGCAGTTACAGGGGGGGCGGAGCTTTCTTT. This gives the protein CASSYRGGGAFF.

CDR3 sequence (DNA): TGTGCCAGTAGAGACAGGGGAGATAATTCACCCCTCCACTTT. Translation gives CASRDRGDNSPLHF. The chain links TRBV19 to TRBJ1-6; 8 nucleotides match TRBD1. Trimming took 6 bases from V and 5 from J; bases not matched to a gene: 3. Germline assignment: CDR1 LNHDA and CDR2 SQIVND (reference sequence). The length of the CDR3 is 14 residues.

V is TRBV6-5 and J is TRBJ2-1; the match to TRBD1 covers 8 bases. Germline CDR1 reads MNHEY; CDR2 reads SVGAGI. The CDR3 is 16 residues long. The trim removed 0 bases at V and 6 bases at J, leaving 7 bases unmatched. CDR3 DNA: TGTGCCAGCAGTTACTCGGCTAGGGGGACAGGCAATGAGCAGTTCTTC. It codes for CASSYSARGTGNEQFF.

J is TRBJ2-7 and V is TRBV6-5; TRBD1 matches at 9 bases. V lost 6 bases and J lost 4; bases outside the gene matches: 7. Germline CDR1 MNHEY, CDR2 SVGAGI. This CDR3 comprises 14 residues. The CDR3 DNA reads TGTGCCAGCAGCCAAACAGGGGGCGGGTACGAGCAGTACTTC. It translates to CASSQTGGGYEQYF.

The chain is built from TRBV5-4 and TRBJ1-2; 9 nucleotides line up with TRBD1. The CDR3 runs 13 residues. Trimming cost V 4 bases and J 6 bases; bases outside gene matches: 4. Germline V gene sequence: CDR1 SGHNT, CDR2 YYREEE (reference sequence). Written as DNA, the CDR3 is TGTGCCAGCAGCCTACAGGGGGCGCATGGCTACACCTTC. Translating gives CASSLQGAHGYTF. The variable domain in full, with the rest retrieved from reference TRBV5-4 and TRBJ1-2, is ETGVTQSPTHLIKTRGQQVTLRCSSQSGHNTVSWYQQALGQGPQFIFQYYREEENGRGNFPPRFSGLQFPNYSSELNVNALELDDSALYLCASSLQGAHGYTFGSGTRLTVV.

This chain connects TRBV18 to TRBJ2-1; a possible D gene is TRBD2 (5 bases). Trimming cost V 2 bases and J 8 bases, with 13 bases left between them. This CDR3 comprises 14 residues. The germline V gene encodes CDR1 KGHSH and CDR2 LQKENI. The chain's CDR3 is CASSPGISADEQFF. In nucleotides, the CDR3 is TGTGCCAGCTCACCAGGAATTAGCGCGGATGAGCAGTTCTTC.